These 15 T cell receptor beta chains originate from one sample sequenced in a study of blood T cell repertoires in COVID-19. Clones were read by immunoSEQ multiplex PCR, and TCRdb kept only the in-frame ones, dropping some. The sample holds tens of thousands of clones, around 82% seen once. Sequencing input: peripheral blood. Source of these receptors: a human donor in a cohort sampled during active COVID-19.

This clone has only one observation. The chain joins TRBV6-5 to TRBJ2-3; 11 bases map to TRBD1. Germline V gives CDR1 MNHEY, CDR2 SVGAGI. The CDR3 extends over 14 amino acids. The V gene end was trimmed by 7 bases and the J gene end by 6 bases; junction bases not matched to a gene: 6. In DNA, the CDR3 is TGTGCCAGCAAGTCGGACAGGGGGCTGGATACGCAGTATTTT. This encodes CASKSDRGLDTQYF.

The V gene is TRBV5-1, the J gene TRBJ1-3; possibly TRBD1 for D (6 bases). The CDR3 contains 16 residues. Trimming stripped 4 bases from V and 0 bases from J, with 14 bases between. CDR1 is SGHRS, CDR2 YFSETQ, per germline. CDR3 sequence reads: CASSTETGFSGNTIYF. The CDR3, as DNA: TGCGCCAGCAGCACCGAGACAGGCTTCTCTGGAAACACCATATATTTT.

The sample holds one count of this clone. This rearrangement joins TRBV7-6 to TRBJ1-3; tentative D call: TRBD1 (5 bases). Germline assignment: CDR1 SGHVS and CDR2 FNYEAQ. There are 15 residues in the CDR3. With 1 base removed from V and 3 bases from J, the gap between germline ends came to 10 bases. The CDR3 bases are TGTGCCAGCAGCTTAGGCCCAGGGTTTGGAAACACCATATATTTT. Its translation is CASSLGPGFGNTIYF. The complete variable domain, with remaining parts taken from reference TRBV7-6 and TRBJ1-3, reads GAGVSQSPRYKVTKRGQDVALRCDPISGHVSLYWYRQALGQGPEFLTYFNYEAQQDKSGLPNDRFSAERPEGSISTLTIQRTEQRDSAMYRCASSLGPGFGNTIYFGEGSWLTVV.

The chain has TRBV7-9 and TRBJ1-2; D unresolved. Trimming removed 2 bases from V and 6 bases from J, with 7 bases in between. This CDR3 is built from 12 residues. Germline assignment: CDR1 SEHNR and CDR2 FQNEAQ (reference sequence). The CDR3 nucleotides are TGTGCCAGCAGCTTATCCAGAAATGGCTACACCTTC. Residues: CASSLSRNGYTF.

Only a few counts were recorded for this clone. The chain employs TRBV15 and TRBJ1-5; D remains ambiguous. Trimming cost V 0 bases and J 4 bases, with 13 bases left between them. CDR1 is LNHNV and CDR2 is YYDKDF in the germline V gene (reference sequence). The CDR3 spans 16 residues. The CDR3 reads CATSRDLGQKNQPQHF. As DNA, the CDR3 is TGTGCCACCAGCAGAGATCTTGGCCAGAAAAATCAGCCCCAGCATTTT.

The chain links TRBV2 to TRBJ2-3, with TRBD1 matching 7 bases. The CDR3 is 15 residues long. Germline-derived CDR1 and CDR2 are SNHLY and FYNNEI. The V and J ends lost 6 bases and 10 bases, in that order; junction bases with no gene match: 16. The CDR3 coding sequence is TGTGCCAGCAGCGCCTCAGGTCAGGTGCAGGGGGCGCAGTATTTT. It translates to CASSASGQVQGAQYF. Full variable domain (missing parts from reference TRBV2 and TRBJ2-3): EPEVTQTPSHQVTQMGQEVILRCVPISNHLYFYWYRQILGQKVEFLVSFYNNEISEKSEIFDDQFSVERPDGSNFTLKIRSTKLEDSAMYFCASSASGQVQGAQYFGPGTRLTVL.

This clone was counted once. The J gene is TRBJ1-4, the V gene TRBV7-9; 7 bases are a match to TRBD1. Germline lookup yields CDR1 SEHNR and CDR2 FQNEAQ (reference sequence). J was trimmed by 7 bases and V by 1 base; bases with no gene match: 3. The CDR3 is 14 amino acids. The CDR3 here is CASSLVGGGEKLFF. CDR3 nucleotides: TGTGCCAGCAGCTTAGTAGGGGGCGGTGAAAAACTGTTTTTT.

This chain links TRBV27 with TRBJ2-7; perhaps TRBD1 as D (6 bases). Germline V gene sequence: CDR1 MNHEY, CDR2 SMNVEV (reference sequence). Trimming stripped 9 bases from V and 4 bases from J, with 16 bases between. The CDR3 sequence is 13 residues long. The CDR3 sequence: CASCWTVGYEQYF. For the CDR3, the DNA is TGTGCCAGTTGTTGGACAGTAGGATACGAGCAGTACTTC.

V and J are TRBV5-1 and TRBJ2-7, with D maybe TRBD1 (6 bases). Germline assignment: CDR1 SGHRS and CDR2 YFSETQ. The V end lost 4 bases, the J end lost 3 bases, and 11 bases lay between the germline ends. The CDR3 consists of 13 residues. The CDR3 sequence is CASSPGTYYEQYF. CDR3 coding DNA: TGCGCCAGCAGCCCCGGGACATACTACGAGCAGTACTTC.

In nucleotides, the CDR3 is TGTGCCTGGAGTGTTGCAGGGATCTACGAGCAGTACTTC. It encodes CAWSVAGIYEQYF. The J gene is TRBJ2-7, the V gene TRBV30; D might be TRBD1 (5 bases). Germline V gene sequence: CDR1 GTSNPN, CDR2 SVGIG (reference sequence). V gave up 0 bases and J gave up 3 bases, with 9 bases separating them. This CDR3 has 13 amino acids.

The chain links TRBV18 to TRBJ2-3; D may be TRBD2 (6 bases). The CDR3 extends over 13 amino acids. The germline gives CDR1 KGHSH, CDR2 LQKENI. V was clipped by 4 bases and J by 2 bases, with 7 bases between them. CDR3 nucleotide sequence: TGTGCCAGCTCACGCGGGAACACAGATACGCAGTATTTT. It yields the protein CASSRGNTDTQYF.

The chain uses TRBV5-5 and TRBJ2-2, with D possibly matching TRBD2 (6 bases). Trimming removed 3 bases from V and 0 bases from J, with 9 bases in between. The length of the CDR3 is 15 residues. Germline lookup yields CDR1 SGHKS and CDR2 YYEKEE (reference sequence). CDR3 sequence (DNA): TGTGCCAGCAGCTGGGGGGACTCGAACACCGGGGAGCTGTTTTTT. Amino acids: CASSWGDSNTGELFF.

The chain recombines TRBV4-2 with TRBJ1-5, with no clear D. There are 15 residues in the CDR3. In germline, CDR1 is LGHNA, CDR2 YNFKEQ. V lost 2 bases and J 0 bases, leaving 8 bases between the germline ends. CDR3: CASSQPQISNQPQHF. For the CDR3, the DNA is TGTGCCAGCAGCCAACCACAAATTAGCAATCAGCCCCAGCATTTT.

This clone was counted a few times. The V and J genes are TRBV5-4 and TRBJ2-2, with a tentative D call TRBD2 (5 bases). Germline CDR1 SGHNT, CDR2 YYREEE (reference sequence). Trimming removed 2 bases from V and 0 bases from J, with 5 bases in between. The CDR3 sequence is 14 residues long. CDR3 in amino acids: CASSFSANTGELFF. CDR3 nucleotides: TGTGCCAGCAGCTTTAGCGCGAACACCGGGGAGCTGTTTTTT.

The chain links TRBV5-1 to TRBJ1-2; D remains unclear. V lost 2 bases and J lost 2, with 4 bases in between. CDR1 and CDR2 from the germline V gene are SGHRS and YFSETQ. This CDR3 has 12 residues. The CDR3 DNA is TGCGCCAGCAGCTTCCAGAACTATGGCTACACCTTC. This encodes CASSFQNYGYTF.